The clone carrying this TCR beta chain turned up a few times. Its matching antigen is unknown. A much larger clonotype is one base distant, so this may be a read error. The sample belongs to a study of prognosis after radiotherapy for stage I lung cancer. Study context: Patients with stage I non-small cell lung cancer joined the study from April 2018 through early 2019. Radiotherapy: SBRT, 3 to 5 fractions, biologically effective dose at least 100 Gy.

Study observations and caveats: Samples before stereotactic body radiation therapy had more unique TCR clones (median about 10,000 versus 6,900).

The germline gives CDR1 SNHLY, CDR2 FYNNEI. V was shortened by 9 bases and J by 7 bases, with 9 bases between the two germline ends. The length of the CDR3 is 10 residues. Multiplex PCR in two rounds served to amplify TCR beta CDR3 from genomic DNA. Primers (each specific to one TRBV or TRBJ gene) were used in first-round PCR. TCRdb re-called the multiplex PCR reads with MiXCR, one entry per CDR3 protein. Among 25,000 to 35,000 distinct CDR3 sequences listed, around 48% were seen once. Among the patients, all were node-negative on CT and PET/CT, and none had received prior chemotherapy or radiotherapy or had other malignancies.

The TCR was taken from a donor aged 50 or older with non-small cell lung cancer. The specimen comprised PBMCs, sampled before or after stereotactic body radiation therapy (not recorded which). The V call is TRBV2, the J call TRBJ1-1; D gene unclear. The CDR3 loop reads CARVQREAFF. Written as DNA, the CDR3 is TGTGCCAGAGTACAGCGTGAAGCTTTCTTT.